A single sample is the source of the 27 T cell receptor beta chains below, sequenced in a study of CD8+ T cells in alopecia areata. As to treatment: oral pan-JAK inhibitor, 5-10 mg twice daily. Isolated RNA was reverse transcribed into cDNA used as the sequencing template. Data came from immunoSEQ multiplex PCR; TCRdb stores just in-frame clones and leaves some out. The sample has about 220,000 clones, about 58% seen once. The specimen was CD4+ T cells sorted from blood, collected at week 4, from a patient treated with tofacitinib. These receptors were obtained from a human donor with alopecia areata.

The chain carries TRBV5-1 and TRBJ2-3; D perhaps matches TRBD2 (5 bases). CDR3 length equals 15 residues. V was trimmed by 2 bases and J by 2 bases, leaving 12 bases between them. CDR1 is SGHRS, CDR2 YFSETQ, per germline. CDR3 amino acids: CASSFRGIYTDTQYF. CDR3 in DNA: TGCGCCAGCAGCTTCCGGGGAATCTACACAGATACGCAGTATTTT.

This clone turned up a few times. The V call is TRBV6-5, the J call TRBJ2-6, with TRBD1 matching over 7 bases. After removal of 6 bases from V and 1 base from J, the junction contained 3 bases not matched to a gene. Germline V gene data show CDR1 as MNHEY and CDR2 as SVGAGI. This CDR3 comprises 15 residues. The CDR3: CASSLTGSGANVLTF. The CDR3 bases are TGTGCCAGCAGCTTGACAGGGTCTGGGGCCAACGTCCTGACTTTC.

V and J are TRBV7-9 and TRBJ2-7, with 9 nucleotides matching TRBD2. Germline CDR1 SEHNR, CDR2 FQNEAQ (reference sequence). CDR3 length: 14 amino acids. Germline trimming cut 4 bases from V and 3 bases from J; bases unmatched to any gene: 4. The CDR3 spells CASSSLAGSYEQYF. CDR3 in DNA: TGTGCCAGCAGCTCTCTAGCGGGGAGCTACGAGCAGTACTTC.

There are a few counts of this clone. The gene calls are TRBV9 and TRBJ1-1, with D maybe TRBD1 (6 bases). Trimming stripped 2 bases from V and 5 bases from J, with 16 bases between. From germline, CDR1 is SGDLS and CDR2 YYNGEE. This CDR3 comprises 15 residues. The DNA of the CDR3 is TGTGCCAGCAGCGTCCTGACAGGAACTTTGACTGAAGCTTTCTTT. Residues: CASSVLTGTLTEAFF.

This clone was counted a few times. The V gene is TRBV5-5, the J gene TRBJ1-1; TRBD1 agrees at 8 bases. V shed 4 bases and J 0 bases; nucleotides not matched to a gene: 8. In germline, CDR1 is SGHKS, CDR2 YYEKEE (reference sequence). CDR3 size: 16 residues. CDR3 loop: CASSRRQGPMNTEAFF. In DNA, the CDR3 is TGTGCCAGCAGCCGCCGACAGGGGCCTATGAACACTGAAGCTTTCTTT.

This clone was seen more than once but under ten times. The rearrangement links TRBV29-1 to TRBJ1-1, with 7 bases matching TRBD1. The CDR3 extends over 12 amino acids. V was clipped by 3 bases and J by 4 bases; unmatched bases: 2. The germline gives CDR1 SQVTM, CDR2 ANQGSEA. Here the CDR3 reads CSVDQGGTEAFF. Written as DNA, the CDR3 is TGCAGCGTTGATCAGGGGGGCACTGAAGCTTTCTTT.

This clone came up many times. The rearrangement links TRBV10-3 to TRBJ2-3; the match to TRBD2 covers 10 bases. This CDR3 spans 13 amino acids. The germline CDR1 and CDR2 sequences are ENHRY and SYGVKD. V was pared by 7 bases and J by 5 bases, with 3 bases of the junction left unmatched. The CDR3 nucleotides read TGTGCCATCACGGCTAGCGGGGGAGATACGCAGTATTTT. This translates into CAITASGGDTQYF.

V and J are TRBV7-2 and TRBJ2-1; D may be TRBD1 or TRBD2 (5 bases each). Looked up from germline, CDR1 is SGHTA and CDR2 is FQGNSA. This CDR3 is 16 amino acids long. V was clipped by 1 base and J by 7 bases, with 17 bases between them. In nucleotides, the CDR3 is TGTGCCAGCAGCTTAGACGGGGCAGGGCGTGGTAATGAGCAGTTCTTC. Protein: CASSLDGAGRGNEQFF. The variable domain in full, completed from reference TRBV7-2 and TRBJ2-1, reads GAGVSQSPSNKVTEKGKDVELRCDPISGHTALYWYRQSLGQGLEFLIYFQGNSAPDKSGLPSDRFSAERTGGSVSTLTIQRTQQEDSAVYLCASSLDGAGRGNEQFFGPGTRLTVL.

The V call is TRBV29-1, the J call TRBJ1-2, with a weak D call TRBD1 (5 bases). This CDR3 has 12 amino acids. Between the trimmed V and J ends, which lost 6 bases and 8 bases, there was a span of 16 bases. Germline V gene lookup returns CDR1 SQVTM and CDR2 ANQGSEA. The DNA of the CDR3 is TGCAGCGTCGGGACCCGGGCAGAGGGCTACACCTTC. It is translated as CSVGTRAEGYTF.

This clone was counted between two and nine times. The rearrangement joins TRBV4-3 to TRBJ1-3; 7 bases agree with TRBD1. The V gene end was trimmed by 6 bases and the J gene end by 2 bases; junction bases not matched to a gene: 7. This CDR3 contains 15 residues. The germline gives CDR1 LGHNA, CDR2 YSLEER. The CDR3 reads CASSLDRQTGNTIYF. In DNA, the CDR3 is TGCGCCAGCAGTCTGGACAGGCAAACTGGAAACACCATATATTTT.

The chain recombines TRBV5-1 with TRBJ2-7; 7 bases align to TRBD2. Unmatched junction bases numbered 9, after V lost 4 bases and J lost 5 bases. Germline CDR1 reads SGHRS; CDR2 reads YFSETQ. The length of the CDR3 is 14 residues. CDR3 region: CASSPTTSRNEQYF. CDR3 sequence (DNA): TGCGCCAGCAGCCCTACGACTAGCCGGAACGAGCAGTACTTC.

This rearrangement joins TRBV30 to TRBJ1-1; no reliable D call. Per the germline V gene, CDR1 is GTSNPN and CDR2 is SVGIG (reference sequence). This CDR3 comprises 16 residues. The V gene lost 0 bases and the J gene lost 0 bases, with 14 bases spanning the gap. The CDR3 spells CAWSVLGRRMNTEAFF. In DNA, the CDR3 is TGTGCCTGGAGTGTATTGGGCAGGAGAATGAACACTGAAGCTTTCTTT.

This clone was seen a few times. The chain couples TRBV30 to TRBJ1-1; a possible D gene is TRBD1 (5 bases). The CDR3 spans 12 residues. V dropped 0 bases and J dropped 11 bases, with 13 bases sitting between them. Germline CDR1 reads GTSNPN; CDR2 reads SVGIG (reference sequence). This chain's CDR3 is CAWSVQAGRAFF. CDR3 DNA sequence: TGTGCCTGGAGTGTACAGGCAGGGAGGGCTTTCTTT.

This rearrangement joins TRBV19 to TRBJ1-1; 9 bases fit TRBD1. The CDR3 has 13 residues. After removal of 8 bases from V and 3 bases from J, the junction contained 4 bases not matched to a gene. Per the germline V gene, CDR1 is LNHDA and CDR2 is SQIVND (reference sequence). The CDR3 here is CASGRDRDTEAFF. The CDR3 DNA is TGTGCCAGTGGCCGGGACAGGGACACTGAAGCTTTCTTT.

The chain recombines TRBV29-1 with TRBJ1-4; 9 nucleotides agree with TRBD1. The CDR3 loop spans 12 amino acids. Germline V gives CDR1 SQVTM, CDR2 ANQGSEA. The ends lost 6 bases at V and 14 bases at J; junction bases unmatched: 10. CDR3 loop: CSVRTGEMGLFF. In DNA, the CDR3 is TGCAGCGTGAGGACAGGGGAGATGGGGCTGTTTTTT.

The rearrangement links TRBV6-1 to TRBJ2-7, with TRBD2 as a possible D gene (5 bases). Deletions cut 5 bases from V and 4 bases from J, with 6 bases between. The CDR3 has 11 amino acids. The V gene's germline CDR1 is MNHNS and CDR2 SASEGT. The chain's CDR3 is CASSWTYEQYF. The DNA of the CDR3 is TGTGCCAGCAGTTGGACTTACGAGCAGTACTTC.

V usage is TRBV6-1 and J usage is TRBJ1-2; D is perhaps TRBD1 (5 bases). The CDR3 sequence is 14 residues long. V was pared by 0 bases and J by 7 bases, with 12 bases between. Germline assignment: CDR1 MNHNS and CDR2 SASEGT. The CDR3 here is CASSEAQGSVGYTF. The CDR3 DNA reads TGTGCCAGCAGTGAAGCGCAGGGCTCGGTTGGCTACACCTTC.

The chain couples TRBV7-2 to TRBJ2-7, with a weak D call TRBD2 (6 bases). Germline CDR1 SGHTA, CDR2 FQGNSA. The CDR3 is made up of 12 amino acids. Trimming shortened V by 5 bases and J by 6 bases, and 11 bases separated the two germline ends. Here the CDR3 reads CASSRGVGEQYF. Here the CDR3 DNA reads TGTGCCAGCAGCCGCGGGGTGGGCGAGCAGTACTTC.

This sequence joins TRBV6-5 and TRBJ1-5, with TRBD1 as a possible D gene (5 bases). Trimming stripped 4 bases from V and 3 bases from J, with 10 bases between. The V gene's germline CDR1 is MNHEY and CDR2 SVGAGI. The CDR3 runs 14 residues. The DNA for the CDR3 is TGTGCCAGCAGTTTTACAGGTATCAATCAGCCCCAGCATTTT. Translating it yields CASSFTGINQPQHF.

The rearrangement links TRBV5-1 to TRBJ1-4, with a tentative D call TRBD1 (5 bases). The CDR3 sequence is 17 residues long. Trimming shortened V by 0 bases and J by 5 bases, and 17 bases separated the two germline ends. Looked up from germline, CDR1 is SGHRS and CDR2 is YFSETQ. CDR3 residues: CASSLGRQNQPNEKLFF. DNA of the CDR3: TGCGCCAGCAGCTTGGGACGACAGAATCAACCAAATGAAAAACTGTTTTTT.

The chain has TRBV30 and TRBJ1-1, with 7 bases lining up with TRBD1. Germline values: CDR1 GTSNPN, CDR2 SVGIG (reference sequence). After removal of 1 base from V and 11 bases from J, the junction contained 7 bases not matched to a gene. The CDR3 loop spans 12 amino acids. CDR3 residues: CAWSGGGLRAFF. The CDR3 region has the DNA TGTGCCTGGAGTGGAGGGGGCCTCCGGGCTTTCTTT.

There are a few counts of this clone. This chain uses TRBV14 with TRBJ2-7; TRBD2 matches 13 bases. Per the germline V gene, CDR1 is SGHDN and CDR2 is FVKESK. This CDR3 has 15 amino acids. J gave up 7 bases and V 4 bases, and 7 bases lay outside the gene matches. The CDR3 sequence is CASSPTSGGLSEQYF. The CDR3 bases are TGTGCCAGCAGCCCGACTAGCGGGGGGTTGAGTGAGCAGTACTTC.

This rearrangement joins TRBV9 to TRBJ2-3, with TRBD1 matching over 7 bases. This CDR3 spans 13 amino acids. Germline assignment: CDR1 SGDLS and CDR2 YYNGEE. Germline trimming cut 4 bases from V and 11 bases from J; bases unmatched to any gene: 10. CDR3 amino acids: CASSSHKGAKQYF. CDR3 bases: TGTGCCAGCAGCTCGCACAAGGGGGCGAAGCAGTATTTT.

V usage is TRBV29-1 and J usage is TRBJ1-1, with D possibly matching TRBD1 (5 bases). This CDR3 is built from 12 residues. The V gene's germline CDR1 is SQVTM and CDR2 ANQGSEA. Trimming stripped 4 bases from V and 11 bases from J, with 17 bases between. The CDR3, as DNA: TGCAGCGTTGGAGGGACCGAGATTGGGGCTTTCTTT. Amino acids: CSVGGTEIGAFF.

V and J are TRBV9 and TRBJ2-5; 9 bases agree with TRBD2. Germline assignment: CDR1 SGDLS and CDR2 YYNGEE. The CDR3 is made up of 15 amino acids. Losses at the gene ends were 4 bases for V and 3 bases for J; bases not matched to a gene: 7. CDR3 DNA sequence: TGTGCCAGCAGCCCAAGAGCGGGGGGAAAAGAGACCCAGTACTTC. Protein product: CASSPRAGGKETQYF.

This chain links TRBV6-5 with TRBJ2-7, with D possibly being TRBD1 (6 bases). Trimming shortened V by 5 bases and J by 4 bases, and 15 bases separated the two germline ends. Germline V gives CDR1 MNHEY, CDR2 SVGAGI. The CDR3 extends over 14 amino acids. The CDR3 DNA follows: TGTGCCAGCAGTCCTGACAGGATTCGATACGAGCAGTACTTC. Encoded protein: CASSPDRIRYEQYF.

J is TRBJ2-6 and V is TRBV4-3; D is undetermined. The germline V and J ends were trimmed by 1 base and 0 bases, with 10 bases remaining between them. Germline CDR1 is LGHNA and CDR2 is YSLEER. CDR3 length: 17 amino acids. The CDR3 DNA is TGCGCCAGCAGCCAAGTACGGACCAACTCTGGGGCCAACGTCCTGACTTTC. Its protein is CASSQVRTNSGANVLTF.